The subject of this entry is one TCR beta chain. Sequencing relied on a cDNA template that was reverse transcribed from extracted RNA. Produced via immunoSEQ multiplex PCR; TCRdb's table is partial and in-frame only. The sample contains 150,000 to 200,000 clones, approximately 56% of which appear only once. The CDR3 is made up of 12 amino acids. Trimming left V 2 bases short and J 4 bases short, with 6 bases between. Germline lookup yields CDR1 SEHNR and CDR2 FQNEAQ (reference sequence). This specimen comes from a study of CD8+ T cells in alopecia areata. The material was CD4+ T cells sorted from blood, obtained at week 0. This receptor was identified in a human donor with alopecia areata. The rearrangement joins TRBV7-9 to TRBJ2-7; D not certain. As DNA, the CDR3 is TGTGCCAGCAGCTTAAAGGGTTACGAGCAGTACTTC. This encodes CASSLKGYEQYF.